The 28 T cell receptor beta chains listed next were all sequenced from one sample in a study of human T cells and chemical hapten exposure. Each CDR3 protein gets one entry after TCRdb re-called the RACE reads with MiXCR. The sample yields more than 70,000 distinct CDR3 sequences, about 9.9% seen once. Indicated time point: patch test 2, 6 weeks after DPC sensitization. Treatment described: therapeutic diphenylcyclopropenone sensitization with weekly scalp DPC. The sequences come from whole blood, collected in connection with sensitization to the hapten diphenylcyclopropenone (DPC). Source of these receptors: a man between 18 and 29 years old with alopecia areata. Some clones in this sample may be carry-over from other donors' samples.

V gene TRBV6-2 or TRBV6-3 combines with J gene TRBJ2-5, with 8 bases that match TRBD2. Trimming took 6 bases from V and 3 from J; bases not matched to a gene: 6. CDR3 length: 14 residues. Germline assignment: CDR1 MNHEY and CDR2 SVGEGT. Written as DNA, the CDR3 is TGTGCCAGCAGAGCCGGGACTAGTGAAGAGACCCAGTACTTC. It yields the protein CASRAGTSEETQYF.

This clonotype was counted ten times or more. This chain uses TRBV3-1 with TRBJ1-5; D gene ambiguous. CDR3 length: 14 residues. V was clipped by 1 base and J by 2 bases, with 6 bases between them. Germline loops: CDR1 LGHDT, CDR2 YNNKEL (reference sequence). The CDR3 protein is CASSQGAGNQPQHF. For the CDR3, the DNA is TGTGCCAGCAGCCAAGGTGCAGGCAATCAGCCCCAGCATTTT.

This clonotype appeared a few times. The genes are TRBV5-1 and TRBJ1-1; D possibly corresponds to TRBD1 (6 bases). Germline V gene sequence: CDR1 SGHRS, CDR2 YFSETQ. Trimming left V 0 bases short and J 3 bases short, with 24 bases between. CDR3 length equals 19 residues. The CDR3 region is CASSLAGSRTGRTDTEAFF. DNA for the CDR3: TGCGCCAGCAGCTTGGCCGGATCGAGAACAGGGCGGACGGACACTGAAGCTTTCTTT. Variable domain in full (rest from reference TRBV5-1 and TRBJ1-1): KAGVTQTPRYLIKTRGQQVTLSCSPISGHRSVSWYQQTPGQGLQFLFEYFSETQRNKGNFPGRFSGRQFSNSRSEMNVSTLELGDSALYLCASSLAGSRTGRTDTEAFFGQGTRLTVV.

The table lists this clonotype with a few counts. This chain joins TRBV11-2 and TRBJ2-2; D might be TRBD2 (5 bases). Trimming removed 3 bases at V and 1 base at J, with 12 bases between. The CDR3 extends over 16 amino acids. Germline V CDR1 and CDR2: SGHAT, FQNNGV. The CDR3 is CASSFDSARNTGELFF. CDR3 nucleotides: TGTGCCAGCAGCTTCGATAGCGCCAGGAACACCGGGGAGCTGTTTTTT.

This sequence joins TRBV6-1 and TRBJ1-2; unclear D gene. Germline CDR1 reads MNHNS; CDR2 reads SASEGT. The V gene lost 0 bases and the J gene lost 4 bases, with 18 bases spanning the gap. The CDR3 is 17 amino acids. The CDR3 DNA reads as TGTGCCAGCAGTGAAGCGCTCCGGGGATCGTCCACCTATGGCTACACCTTC. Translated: CASSEALRGSSTYGYTF.

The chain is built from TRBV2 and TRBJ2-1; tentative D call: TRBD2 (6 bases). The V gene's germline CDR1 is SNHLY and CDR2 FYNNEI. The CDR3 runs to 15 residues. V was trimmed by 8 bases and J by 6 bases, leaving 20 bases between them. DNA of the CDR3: TGTGCCAGCCGGGCCGAGGCGGGGTTTGGCAATGAGCAGTTCTTC. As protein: CASRAEAGFGNEQFF.

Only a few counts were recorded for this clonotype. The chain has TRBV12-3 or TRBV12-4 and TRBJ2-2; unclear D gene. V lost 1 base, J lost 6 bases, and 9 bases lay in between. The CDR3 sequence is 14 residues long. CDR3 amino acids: CASSLGVVSGELFF. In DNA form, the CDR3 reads TGTGCCAGCAGTTTAGGGGTTGTATCCGGGGAGCTGTTTTTT.

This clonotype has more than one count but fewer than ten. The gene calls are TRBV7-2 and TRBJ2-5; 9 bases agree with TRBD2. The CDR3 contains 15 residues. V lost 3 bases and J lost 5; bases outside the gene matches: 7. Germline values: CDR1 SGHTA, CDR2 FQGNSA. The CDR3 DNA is TGTGCCAGCAGCTTGTTCCGCGGGGGGGCCGAGACCCAGTACTTC. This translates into CASSLFRGGAETQYF. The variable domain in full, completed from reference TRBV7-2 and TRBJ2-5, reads GAGVSQSPSNKVTEKGKDVELRCDPISGHTALYWYRQSLGQGLEFLIYFQGNSAPDKSGLPSDRFSAERTGGSVSTLTIQRTQQEDSAVYLCASSLFRGGAETQYFGPGTRLLVL.

CDR3 region: CASSEVLRSGEQYV. The CDR3 DNA reads TGTGCCAGCAGTGAAGTCCTACGTAGCGGGGAGCAGTACGTC. This chain uses TRBV6-1 with TRBJ2-7; TRBD2 matches 7 bases. V lost 1 base and J lost 7; bases outside the gene matches: 7. The CDR3 has 14 amino acids. CDR1 MNHNS and CDR2 SASEGT come from the germline V gene.

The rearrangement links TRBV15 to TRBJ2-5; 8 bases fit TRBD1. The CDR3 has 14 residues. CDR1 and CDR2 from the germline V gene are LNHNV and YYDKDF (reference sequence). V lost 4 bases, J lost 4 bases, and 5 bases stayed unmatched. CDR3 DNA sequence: TGTGCCACCAGCAATTCCAGGGGGCCAGAGACCCAGTACTTC. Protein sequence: CATSNSRGPETQYF.

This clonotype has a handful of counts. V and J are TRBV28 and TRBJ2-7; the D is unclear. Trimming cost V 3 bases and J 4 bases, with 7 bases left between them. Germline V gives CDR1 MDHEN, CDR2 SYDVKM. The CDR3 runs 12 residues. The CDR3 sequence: CASSLSQYEQYF. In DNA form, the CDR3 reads TGTGCCAGCAGTTTGTCCCAGTACGAGCAGTACTTC.

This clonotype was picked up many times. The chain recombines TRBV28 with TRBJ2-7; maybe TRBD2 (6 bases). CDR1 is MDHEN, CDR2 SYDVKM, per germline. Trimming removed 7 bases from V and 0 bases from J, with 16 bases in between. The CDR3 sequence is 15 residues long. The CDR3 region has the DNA TGTGCCAGCACCCTGGGGGGAGCCATCTCCTACGAGCAGTACTTC. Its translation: CASTLGGAISYEQYF.

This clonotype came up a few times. CDR3 DNA sequence: TGTGCCAGCAAGAGCCTCGGGGACGGTCAGCCCCAGCATTTT. Residues: CASKSLGDGQPQHF. The rearrangement uses TRBV5-6 and TRBJ1-5, with D tentatively TRBD1 (5 bases). Trimming cost V 6 bases and J 6 bases, with 16 bases left between them. Germline V gene data show CDR1 as SGHDT and CDR2 as YYEEEE. The CDR3 is 14 residues long.

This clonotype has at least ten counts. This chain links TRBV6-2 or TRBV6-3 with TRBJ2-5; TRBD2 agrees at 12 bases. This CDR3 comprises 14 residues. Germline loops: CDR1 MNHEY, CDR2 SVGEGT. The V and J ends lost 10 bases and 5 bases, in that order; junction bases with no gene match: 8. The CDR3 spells CAIATSGGFETQYF. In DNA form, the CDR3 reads TGTGCCATCGCGACTAGCGGGGGTTTTGAGACCCAGTACTTC.

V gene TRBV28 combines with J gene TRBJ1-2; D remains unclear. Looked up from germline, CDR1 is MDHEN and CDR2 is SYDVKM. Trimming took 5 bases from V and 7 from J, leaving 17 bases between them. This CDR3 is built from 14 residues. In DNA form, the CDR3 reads TGTGCCAGCAGTCCGCGAAGAGGACCCGCTGGCTACACCTTC. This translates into CASSPRRGPAGYTF.

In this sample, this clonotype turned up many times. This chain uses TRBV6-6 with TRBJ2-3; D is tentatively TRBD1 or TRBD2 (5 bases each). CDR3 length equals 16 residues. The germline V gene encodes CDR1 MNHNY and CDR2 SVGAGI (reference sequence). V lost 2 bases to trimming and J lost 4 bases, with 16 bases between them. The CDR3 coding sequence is TGTGCCAGCAGTTACAATCGGGGCGTTGGGCCAGATACGCAGTATTTT. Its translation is CASSYNRGVGPDTQYF.

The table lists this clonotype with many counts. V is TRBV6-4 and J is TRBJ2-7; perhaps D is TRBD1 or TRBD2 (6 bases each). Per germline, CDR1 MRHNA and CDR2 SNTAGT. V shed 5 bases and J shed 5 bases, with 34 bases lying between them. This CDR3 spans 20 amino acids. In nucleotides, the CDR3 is TGTGCCAGCAGTCCCCCAAGGGGGGTCAGGGGCAGGGGTTTGTCGGACGAGCAGTACGTC. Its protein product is CASSPPRGVRGRGLSDEQYV.

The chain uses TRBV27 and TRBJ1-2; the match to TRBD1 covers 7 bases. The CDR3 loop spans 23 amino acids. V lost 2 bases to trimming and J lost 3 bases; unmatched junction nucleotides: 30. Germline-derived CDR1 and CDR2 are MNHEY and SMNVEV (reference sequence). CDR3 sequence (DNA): TGTGCCAGCAGTTTAACTGCGGACAGGTTCCCTCGAAGGTACCTTCGATCATACTATGGCTACACCTTC. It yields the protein CASSLTADRFPRRYLRSYYGYTF.

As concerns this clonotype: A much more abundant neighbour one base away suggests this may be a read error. In DNA, the CDR3 is TGCGCCAGCAGCCGCGCCGGGACAGACTACAATGAGCGGTTCTTC. Protein: CASSRAGTDYNERFF. V gene TRBV4-1 combines with J gene TRBJ2-1, with 7 bases lining up with TRBD1. CDR1 and CDR2 (germline): MGHRA, YSYEKL. The CDR3 covers 15 residues.

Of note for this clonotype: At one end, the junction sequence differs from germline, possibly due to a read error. Written as DNA, the CDR3 is TGTGCCAGCCGCTTCCGAGGGGCACAACAAGAGACCCAGTACTTC. Its translation: CASRFRGAQQETQYF. V is TRBV11-2 and J is TRBJ2-5, with D perhaps matching TRBD1 or TRBD2 (5 bases each). Germline V gene data show CDR1 as SGHAT and CDR2 as FQNNGV. The CDR3 sequence is 15 residues long.

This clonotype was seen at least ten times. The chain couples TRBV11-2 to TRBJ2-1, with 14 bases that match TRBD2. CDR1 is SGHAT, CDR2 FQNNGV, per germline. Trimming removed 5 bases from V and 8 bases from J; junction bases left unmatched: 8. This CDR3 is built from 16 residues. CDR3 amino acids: CASSQTSGGAIYEQFF. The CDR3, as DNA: TGTGCCAGCAGCCAGACTAGCGGGGGGGCAATCTATGAGCAGTTCTTC.

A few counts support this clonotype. In DNA form, the CDR3 reads TGTGCCAGCCATGGGGGACAGAACTCTAGCACAGATACGCAGTATTTT. This sequence encodes CASHGGQNSSTDTQYF. J is TRBJ2-3 and V is TRBV12-3 or TRBV12-4, with 7 bases identical to TRBD1. The CDR3 is 16 residues long. Unmatched junction bases numbered 11, after V lost 8 bases and J lost 0 bases.

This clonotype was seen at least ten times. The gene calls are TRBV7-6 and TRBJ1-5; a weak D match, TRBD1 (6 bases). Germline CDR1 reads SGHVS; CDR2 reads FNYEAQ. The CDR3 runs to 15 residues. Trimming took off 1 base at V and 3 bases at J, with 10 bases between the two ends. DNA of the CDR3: TGTGCCAGCAGCTTAGGAACAGGGTCCAATCAGCCCCAGCATTTT. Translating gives CASSLGTGSNQPQHF.

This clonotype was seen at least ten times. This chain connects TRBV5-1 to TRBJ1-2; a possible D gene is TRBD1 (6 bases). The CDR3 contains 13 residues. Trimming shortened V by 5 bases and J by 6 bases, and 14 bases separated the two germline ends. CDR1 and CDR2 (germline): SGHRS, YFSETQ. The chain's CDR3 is CASRKEDRHGYTF. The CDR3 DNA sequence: TGCGCCAGCAGAAAAGAAGACAGGCATGGCTACACCTTC.

The DNA of the CDR3 is TGTGCCAGCAGTCGCCTAGCGGGGGGTTACAATGAGCAGTTCTTC. Its translation: CASSRLAGGYNEQFF. The V and J genes are TRBV6-6 and TRBJ2-1; 11 bases match TRBD2. After removal of 5 bases from V and 4 bases from J, the junction contained 4 bases not matched to a gene. The CDR3 covers 15 residues. Germline V CDR1 and CDR2: MNHNY, SVGAGI (reference sequence).

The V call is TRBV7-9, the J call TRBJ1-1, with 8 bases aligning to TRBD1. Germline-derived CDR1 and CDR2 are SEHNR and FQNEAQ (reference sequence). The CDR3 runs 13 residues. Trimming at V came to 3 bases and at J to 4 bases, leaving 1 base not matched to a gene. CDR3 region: CASSFTGGTEAFF. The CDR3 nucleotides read TGTGCCAGCAGCTTTACAGGGGGCACTGAAGCTTTCTTT.

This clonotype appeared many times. The CDR3 sequence is CASSALGQGSYEQYF. As DNA, the CDR3 is TGTGCCAGCAGCGCGCTTGGACAGGGGAGCTACGAGCAGTACTTC. The chain uses TRBV6-2 or TRBV6-3 and TRBJ2-7, with 9 bases lining up with TRBD1. Germline CDR1 reads MNHEY; CDR2 reads SVGEGT. The V segment lost 6 bases and the J segment 3 bases; nucleotides outside the gene matches: 9. This CDR3 is built from 15 residues.

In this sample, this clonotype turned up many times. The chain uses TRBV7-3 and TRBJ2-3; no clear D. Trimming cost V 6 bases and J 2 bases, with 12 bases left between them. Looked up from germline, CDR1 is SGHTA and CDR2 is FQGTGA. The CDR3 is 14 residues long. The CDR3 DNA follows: TGTGCCAGCAGTCGTTCGACGGACACAGATACGCAGTATTTT. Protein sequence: CASSRSTDTDTQYF.